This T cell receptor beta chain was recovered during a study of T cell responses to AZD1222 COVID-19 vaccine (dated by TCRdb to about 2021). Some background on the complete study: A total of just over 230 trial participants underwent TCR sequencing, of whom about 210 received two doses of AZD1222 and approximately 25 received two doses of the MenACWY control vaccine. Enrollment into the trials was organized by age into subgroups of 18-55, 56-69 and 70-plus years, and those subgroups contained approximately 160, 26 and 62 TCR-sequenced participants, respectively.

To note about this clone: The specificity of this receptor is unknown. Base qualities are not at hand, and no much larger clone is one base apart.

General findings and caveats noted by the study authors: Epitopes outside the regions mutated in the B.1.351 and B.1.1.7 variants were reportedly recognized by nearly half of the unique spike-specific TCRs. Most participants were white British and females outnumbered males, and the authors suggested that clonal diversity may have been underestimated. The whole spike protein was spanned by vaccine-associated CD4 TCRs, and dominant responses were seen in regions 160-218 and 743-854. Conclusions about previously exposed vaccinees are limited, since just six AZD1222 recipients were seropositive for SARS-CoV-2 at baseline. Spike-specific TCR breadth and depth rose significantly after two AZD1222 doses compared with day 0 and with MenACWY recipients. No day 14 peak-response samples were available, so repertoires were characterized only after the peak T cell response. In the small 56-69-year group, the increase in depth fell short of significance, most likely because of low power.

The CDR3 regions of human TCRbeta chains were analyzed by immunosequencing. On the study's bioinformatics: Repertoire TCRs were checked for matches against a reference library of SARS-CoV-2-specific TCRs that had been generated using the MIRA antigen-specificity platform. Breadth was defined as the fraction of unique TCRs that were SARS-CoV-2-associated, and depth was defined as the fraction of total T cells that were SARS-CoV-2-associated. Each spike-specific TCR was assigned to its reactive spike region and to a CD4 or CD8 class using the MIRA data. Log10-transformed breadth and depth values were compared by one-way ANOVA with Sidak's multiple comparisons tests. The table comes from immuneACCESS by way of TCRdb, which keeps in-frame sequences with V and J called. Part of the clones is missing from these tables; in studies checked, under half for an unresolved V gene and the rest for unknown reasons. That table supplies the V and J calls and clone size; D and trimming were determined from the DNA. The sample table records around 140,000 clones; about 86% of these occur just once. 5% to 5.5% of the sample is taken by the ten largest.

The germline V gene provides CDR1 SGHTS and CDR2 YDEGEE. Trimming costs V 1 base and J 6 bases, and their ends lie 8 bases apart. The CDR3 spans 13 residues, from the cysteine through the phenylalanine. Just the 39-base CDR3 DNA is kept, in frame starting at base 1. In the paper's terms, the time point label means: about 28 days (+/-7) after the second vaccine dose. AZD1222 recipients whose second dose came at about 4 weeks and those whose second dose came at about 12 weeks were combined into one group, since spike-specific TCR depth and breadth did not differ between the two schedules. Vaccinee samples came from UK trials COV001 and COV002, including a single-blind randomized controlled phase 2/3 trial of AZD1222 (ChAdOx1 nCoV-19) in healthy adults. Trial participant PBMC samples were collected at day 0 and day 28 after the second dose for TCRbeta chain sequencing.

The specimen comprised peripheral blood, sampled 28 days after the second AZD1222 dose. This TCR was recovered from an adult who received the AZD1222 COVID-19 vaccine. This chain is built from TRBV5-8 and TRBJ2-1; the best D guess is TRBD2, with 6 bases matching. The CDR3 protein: CASSLQGGNEQFF. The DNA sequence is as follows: TGTGCCAGCAGCTTGCAGGGAGGCAATGAGCAGTTCTTC.